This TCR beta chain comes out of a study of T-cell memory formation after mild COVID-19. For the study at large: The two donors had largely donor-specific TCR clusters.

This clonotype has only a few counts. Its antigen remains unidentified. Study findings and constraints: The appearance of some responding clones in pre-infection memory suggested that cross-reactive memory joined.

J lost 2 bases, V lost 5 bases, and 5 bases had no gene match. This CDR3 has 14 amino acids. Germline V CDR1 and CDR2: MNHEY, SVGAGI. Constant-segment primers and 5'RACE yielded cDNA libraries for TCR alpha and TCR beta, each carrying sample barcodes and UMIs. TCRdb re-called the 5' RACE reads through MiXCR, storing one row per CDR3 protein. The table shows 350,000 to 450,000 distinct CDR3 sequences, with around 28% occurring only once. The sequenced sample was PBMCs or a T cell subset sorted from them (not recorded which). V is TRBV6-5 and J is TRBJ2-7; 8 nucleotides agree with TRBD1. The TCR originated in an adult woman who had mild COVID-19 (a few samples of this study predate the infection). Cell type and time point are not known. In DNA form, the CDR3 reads TGTGCCAGCAGTAACCCGACAGGGGCCTACGAGCAGTACTTC. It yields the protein CASSNPTGAYEQYF.